The 14 T cell receptor beta chains below come from one sample, sequenced in a study of spatial heterogeneity in lung cancer. Time point indicated: blood at routine non-recurrence follow-up after resection. TCRdb reanalysed the 5' RACE reads using MiXCR and keeps one entry per CDR3 protein. This sample has approximately 39,000 distinct CDR3 sequences, with roughly 7.8% found just once. The sample in question was PBMCs, obtained at follow-up. These receptors were obtained from a male donor with early-stage non-small cell lung cancer.

This clonotype came up many times. The V gene is TRBV2, the J gene TRBJ1-4, with 9 bases aligning to TRBD1. Germline V gene data show CDR1 as SNHLY and CDR2 as FYNNEI. The CDR3 has 14 amino acids. V dropped 7 bases and J dropped 4; count of bases not matched to a gene: 4. CDR3 in amino acids: CASTADRGNEKLFF. The CDR3 DNA is TGTGCCAGCACCGCGGACAGGGGTAATGAAAAACTGTTTTTT.

In its sample, this clonotype was seen many times. The V call is TRBV5-1, the J call TRBJ1-2; tentatively, D is TRBD1 (5 bases). Germline V gives CDR1 SGHRS, CDR2 YFSETQ. The CDR3 runs 14 residues. V lost 4 bases and J lost 1, with 11 bases in between. The CDR3 is CASSIGQGNYGYTF. CDR3 DNA sequence: TGCGCCAGCAGCATCGGCCAGGGTAACTATGGCTACACCTTC.

At least ten counts were recorded for this clonotype. The chain employs TRBV9 and TRBJ2-6; D is uncertain. The CDR3 loop spans 12 amino acids. The V gene lost 7 bases and the J gene lost 0 bases, with 2 bases spanning the gap. Looked up from germline, CDR1 is SGDLS and CDR2 is YYNGEE. Here the CDR3 reads CASYSGANVLTF. The CDR3 nucleotides are TGTGCCAGCTACTCTGGGGCCAACGTCCTGACTTTC.

This clonotype was detected only a few times. The rearrangement links TRBV6-6 to TRBJ1-1; 8 bases are shared with TRBD1. This CDR3 contains 14 residues. Trimming cost V 6 bases and J 1 base; bases outside gene matches: 4. In germline, CDR1 is MNHNY, CDR2 SVGAGI (reference sequence). CDR3 sequence: CASRMGQENTEAFF. For the CDR3, the DNA is TGTGCCAGCAGAATGGGACAGGAGAACACTGAAGCTTTCTTT.

In its sample, this clonotype was seen a few times. CDR3 residues: CASSQGSIEQYF. CDR3 coding DNA: TGTGCCAGCAGCCAGGGCAGCATCGAGCAGTACTTC. V gene TRBV3-1 combines with J gene TRBJ2-7; D uncertain. V dropped 3 bases and J dropped 6 bases, with 9 bases sitting between them. The CDR3 extends over 12 amino acids. The V gene's germline CDR1 is LGHDT and CDR2 YNNKEL (reference sequence).

There are many counts of this clonotype. This chain joins TRBV12-3 or TRBV12-4 and TRBJ2-5, with D unresolved. The CDR3 is 13 amino acids. V gave up 1 base and J gave up 7 bases, with 10 bases separating them. The CDR3 DNA is TGTGCCAGCAGTTTAGGCCTCAAGGGGACCCAGTACTTC. The encoded protein is CASSLGLKGTQYF.

By proportion, this clonotype is medium-sized. The V call is TRBV5-1, the J call TRBJ1-2; 9 bases line up with TRBD1. Germline CDR1 reads SGHRS; CDR2 reads YFSETQ. There are 16 residues in the CDR3. V lost 0 bases, J lost 8 bases, and 11 bases stayed unmatched. CDR3 amino acids: CASSLAEGQGGKGYTF. CDR3 nucleotides: TGCGCCAGCAGCTTGGCCGAGGGACAGGGAGGAAAGGGCTACACCTTC.

This clonotype showed up many times. V usage is TRBV20-1 and J usage is TRBJ1-6; no clear D. Between the trimmed V and J ends, which lost 1 base and 0 bases, there was a span of 10 bases. The CDR3 covers 16 residues. Germline CDR1 is DFQATT and CDR2 is SNEGSKA (reference sequence). As DNA, the CDR3 is TGCAGTGCTAGAGGCCCCGGGAGCTCCTATAATTCACCCCTCCACTTT. The encoded protein is CSARGPGSSYNSPLHF.

In this sample, this clonotype turned up many times. V is TRBV30 and J is TRBJ2-7; D perhaps matches TRBD1 (6 bases). V was shortened by 0 bases and J by 6 bases, with 9 bases between the two germline ends. CDR1 is GTSNPN, CDR2 SVGIG, per germline (reference sequence). This CDR3 has 12 residues. The CDR3 DNA is TGTGCCTGGAGTGTACAGGGTCGCGAGCAGTACTTC. Translation: CAWSVQGREQYF.

The chain joins TRBV27 to TRBJ2-5; no firm D call. Trimming pared 6 bases from V and 4 bases from J, leaving 12 bases between. Germline V lookup: CDR1 MNHEY, CDR2 SMNVEV (reference sequence). The CDR3 contains 13 residues. The CDR3 coding sequence is TGTGCCAGCAGACAGAGATCCGGAGAGACCCAGTACTTC. Translating gives CASRQRSGETQYF.

In its sample, this clonotype was seen many times. V usage is TRBV7-9 and J usage is TRBJ1-1; D remains ambiguous. CDR1 is SEHNR, CDR2 FQNEAQ, per germline (reference sequence). Trimming stripped 0 bases from V and 7 bases from J, with 6 bases between. This CDR3 is 12 amino acids long. This CDR3 reads CASSLADFEAFF. The DNA for the CDR3 is TGTGCCAGCAGCTTAGCGGACTTTGAAGCTTTCTTT.

Judged by abundance, this clonotype is large (0.1 to 1%). The chain recombines TRBV6-6 with TRBJ1-2, with 9 bases matching TRBD1. The germline V gene encodes CDR1 MNHNY and CDR2 SVGAGI (reference sequence). This CDR3 comprises 13 residues. J was trimmed by 10 bases and V by 6 bases; bases with no gene match: 9. The CDR3 DNA follows: TGTGCCAGCAGGGACGGGACAGGGTCTGACTACACCTTC. Protein: CASRDGTGSDYTF.

This clonotype appeared many times. This chain links TRBV18 with TRBJ2-5; a possible D gene is TRBD1 (6 bases). Germline CDR1 KGHSH, CDR2 LQKENI. V gave up 3 bases and J gave up 3 bases, with 8 bases separating them. The CDR3 contains 13 residues. CDR3: CASSPGQKETQYF. For the CDR3, the DNA is TGTGCCAGCTCACCGGGACAAAAAGAGACCCAGTACTTC.

This clonotype showed up many times. J is TRBJ2-7 and V is TRBV30; 7 bases match TRBD1. Germline CDR1 reads GTSNPN; CDR2 reads SVGIG (reference sequence). V was pared by 2 bases and J by 5 bases, with 6 bases of the junction left unmatched. The CDR3 sequence is 13 residues long. CDR3: CAWSPDRVNEQYF. CDR3 nucleotides: TGTGCCTGGAGTCCCGACAGGGTCAACGAGCAGTACTTC.